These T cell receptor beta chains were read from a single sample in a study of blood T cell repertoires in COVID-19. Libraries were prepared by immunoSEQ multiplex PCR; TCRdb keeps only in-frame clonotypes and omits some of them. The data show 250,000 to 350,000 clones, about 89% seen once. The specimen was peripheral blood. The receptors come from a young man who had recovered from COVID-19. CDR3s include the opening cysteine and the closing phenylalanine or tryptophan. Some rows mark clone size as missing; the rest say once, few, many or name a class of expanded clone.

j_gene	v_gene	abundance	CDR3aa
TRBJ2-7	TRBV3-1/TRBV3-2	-	CASSPREATYEQYF
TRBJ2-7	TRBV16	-	CASSQFPGAGYEQYF
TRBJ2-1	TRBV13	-	CASRVAGSLDNEQFF
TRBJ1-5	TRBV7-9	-	CASSGRGPQPQHF
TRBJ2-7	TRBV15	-	CATSREREVASGFYEQYF
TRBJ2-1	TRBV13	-	CASSLGGLADEQFF
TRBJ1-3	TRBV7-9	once	CASSPYSGNTIYF
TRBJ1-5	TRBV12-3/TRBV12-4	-	CASLSYQGQPQHF
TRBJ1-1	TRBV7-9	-	CASSYTENTEAFF
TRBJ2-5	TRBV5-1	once	CASSRTATGEETQYF
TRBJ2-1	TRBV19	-	CASSGRDWWGNEQFF
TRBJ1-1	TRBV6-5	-	CASSWTGGMNTEAFF
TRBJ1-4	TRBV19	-	CASKKTGGSEKLFF
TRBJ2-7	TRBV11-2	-	CASSLQGYEQYF
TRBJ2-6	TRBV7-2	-	CASRRTGGGAGANVLTF
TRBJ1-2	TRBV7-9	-	CASSLPRTGDLYGYTF
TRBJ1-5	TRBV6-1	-	CASSEARGLPGPQHF
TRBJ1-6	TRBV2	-	CASKNSHNSPLHF
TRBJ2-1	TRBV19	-	CATSKPRTGVLSYNEQFF
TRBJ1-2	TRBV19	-	CASIIGTGGANGYTF
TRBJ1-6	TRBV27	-	CASSPIPDRGSPLHF
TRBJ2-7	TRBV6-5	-	CASSPRTGGYEQYF
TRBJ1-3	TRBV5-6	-	CASSSPGTGGRAGNTIYF
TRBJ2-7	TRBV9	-	CASSMIGGGEQYF
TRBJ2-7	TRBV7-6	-	CASSLGNRRGAGYEQYF
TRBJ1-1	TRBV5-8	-	CASSSGQGYATEAFF
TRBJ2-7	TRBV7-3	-	CASSLSTGGFYEQYF
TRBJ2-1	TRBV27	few	CASSPGQVNEQFF
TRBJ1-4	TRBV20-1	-	CSASIRGQGDEKLFF
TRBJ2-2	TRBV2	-	CASSDEGRGELFF
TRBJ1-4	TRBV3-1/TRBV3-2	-	CASSLRETSTNEKLFF
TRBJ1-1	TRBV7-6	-	CASSLGTGFAEAFF
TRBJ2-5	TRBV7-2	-	CASSSSVASGGAGETQYF
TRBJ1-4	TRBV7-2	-	CASSLARTGNEKLFF
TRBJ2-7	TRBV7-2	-	CASSFGSDYEQYF
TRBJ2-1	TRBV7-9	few	CASSPHSTSVDLFF
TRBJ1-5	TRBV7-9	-	CASSAGTGGGQPQHF
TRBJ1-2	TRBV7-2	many	CASSPQTGNYGYTF
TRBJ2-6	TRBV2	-	CASTRTRDGANVLTF
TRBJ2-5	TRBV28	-	CASSPSGQGVEETQYF
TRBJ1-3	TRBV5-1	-	CASSLTEPSGNTIYF
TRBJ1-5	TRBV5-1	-	CASSLGSGNNQPQHF
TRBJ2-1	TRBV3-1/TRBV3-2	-	CASSYSPGTSGNGGSYNEQFF
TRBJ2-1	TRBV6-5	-	CASTAGQGSYNEQFF
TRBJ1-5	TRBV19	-	CASHLGTGASNQPQHF
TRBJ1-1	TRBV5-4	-	CASSFYQSNSEAFF
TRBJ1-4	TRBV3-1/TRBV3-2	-	CASSLSYRGTNEKLFF
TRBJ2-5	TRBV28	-	CASSSGTVQETQYF
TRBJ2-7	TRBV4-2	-	CASSQQTGGSNYEQYF
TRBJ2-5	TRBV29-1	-	CSVVDSLRQETQYF
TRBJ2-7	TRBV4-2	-	CASSQSGAPIYEQYF